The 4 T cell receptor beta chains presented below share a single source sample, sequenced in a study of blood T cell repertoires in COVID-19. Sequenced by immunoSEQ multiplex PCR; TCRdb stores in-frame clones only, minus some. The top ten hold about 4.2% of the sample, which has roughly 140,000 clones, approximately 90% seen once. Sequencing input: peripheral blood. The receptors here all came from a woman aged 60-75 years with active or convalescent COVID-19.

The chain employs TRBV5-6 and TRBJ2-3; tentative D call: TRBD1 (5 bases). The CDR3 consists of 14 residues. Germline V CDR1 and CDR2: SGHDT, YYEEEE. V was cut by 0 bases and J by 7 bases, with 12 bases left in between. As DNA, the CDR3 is TGTGCCAGCAGCTTGGCAGGGTTCCCTTATACGCAGTATTTT. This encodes CASSLAGFPYTQYF.

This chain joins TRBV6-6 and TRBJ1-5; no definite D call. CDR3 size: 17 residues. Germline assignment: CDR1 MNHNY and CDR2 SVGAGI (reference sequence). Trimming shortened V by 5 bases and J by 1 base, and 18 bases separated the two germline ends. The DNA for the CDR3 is TGTGCCAGCAGTCTCGGAGGGCGGAACCTAAGCAATCAGCCCCAGCATTTT. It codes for CASSLGGRNLSNQPQHF.

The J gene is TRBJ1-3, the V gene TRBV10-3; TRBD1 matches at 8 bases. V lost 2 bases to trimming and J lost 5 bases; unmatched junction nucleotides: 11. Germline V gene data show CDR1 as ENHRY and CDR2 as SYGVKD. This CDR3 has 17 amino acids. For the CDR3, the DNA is TGTGCCATCAGTGAGACAAGGACAGGGAAGAGTCGAAACACCATATATTTT. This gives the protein CAISETRTGKSRNTIYF.

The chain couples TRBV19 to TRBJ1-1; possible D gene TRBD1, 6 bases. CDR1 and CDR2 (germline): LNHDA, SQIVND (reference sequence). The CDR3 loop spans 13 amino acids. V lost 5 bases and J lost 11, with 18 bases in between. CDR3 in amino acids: CASSSEGVPGAFF. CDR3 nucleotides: TGTGCCAGTAGTTCCGAGGGGGTCCCTGGGGCTTTCTTT. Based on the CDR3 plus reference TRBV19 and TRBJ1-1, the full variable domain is DGGITQSPKYLFRKEGQNVTLSCEQNLNHDAMYWYRQDPGQGLRLIYYSQIVNDFQKGDIAEGYSVSREKKESFPLTVTSAQKNPTAFYLCASSSEGVPGAFFGQGTRLTVV.